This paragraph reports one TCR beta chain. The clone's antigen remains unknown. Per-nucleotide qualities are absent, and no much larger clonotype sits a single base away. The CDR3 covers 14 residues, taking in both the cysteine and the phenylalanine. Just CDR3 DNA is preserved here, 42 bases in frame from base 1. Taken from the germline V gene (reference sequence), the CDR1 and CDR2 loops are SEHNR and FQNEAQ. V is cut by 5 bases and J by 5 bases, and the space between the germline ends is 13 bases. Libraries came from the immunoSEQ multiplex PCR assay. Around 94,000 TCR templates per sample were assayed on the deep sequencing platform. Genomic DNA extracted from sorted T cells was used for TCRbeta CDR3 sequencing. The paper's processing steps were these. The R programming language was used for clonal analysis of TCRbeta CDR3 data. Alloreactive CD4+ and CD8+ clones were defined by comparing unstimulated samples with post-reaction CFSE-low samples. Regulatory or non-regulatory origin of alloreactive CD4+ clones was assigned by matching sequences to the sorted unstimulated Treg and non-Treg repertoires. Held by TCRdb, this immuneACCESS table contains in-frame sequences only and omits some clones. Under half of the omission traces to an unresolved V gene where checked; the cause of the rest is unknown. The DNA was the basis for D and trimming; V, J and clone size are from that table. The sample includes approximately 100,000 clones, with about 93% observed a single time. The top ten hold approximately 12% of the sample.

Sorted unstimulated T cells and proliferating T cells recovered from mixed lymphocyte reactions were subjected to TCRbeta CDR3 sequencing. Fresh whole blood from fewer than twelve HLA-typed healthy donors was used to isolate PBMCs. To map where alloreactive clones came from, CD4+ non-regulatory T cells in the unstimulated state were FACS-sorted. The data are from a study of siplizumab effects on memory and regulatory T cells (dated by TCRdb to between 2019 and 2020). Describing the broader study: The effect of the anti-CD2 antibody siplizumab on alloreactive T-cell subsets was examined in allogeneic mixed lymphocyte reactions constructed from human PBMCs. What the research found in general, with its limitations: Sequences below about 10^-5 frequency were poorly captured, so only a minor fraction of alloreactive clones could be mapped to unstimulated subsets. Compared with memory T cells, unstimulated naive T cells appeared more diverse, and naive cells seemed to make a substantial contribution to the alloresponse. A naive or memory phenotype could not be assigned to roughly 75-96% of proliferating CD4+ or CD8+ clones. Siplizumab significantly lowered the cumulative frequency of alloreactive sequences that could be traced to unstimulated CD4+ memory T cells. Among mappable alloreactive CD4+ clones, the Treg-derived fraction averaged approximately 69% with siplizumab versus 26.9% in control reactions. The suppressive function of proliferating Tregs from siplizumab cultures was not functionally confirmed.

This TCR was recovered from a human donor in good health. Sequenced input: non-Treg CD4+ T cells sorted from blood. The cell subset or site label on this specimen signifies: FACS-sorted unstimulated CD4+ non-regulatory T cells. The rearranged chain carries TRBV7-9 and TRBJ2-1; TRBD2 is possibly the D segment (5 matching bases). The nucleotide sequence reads TGTGCCAGCAGCCTACGAACTAGAAACAATGAGCAGTTCTTC. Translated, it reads CASSLRTRNNEQFF.